This TCR beta chain is drawn from a study of T cell clonality in common variable immunodeficiency. General observations from the study: Fewer deletions and N-nucleotide insertions were reportedly seen in common variable immunodeficiency TCR beta sequences.

This clone appeared many times. No antigen is known for it. The read ends 3 residues early relative to the CDR3; the germline J gene fills the gap. Clones were read by immunoSEQ multiplex PCR, and TCRdb kept only the in-frame ones, dropping some. This sample carries 20,000 to 25,000 clones, none of them present only once. Germline loops: CDR1 KGHSH, CDR2 LQKENI. V was clipped by 6 bases and J by 5 bases, with 11 bases between them. The CDR3 extends over 14 amino acids. What was sequenced was peripheral blood mononuclear cells. This rearrangement joins TRBV18 to TRBJ1-6; no clear D. The receptor was isolated from a human donor with common variable immunodeficiency. Partial CDR3 DNA: TGTGCCAGCTCCGTTGGGCAGGATAATTCACCC. Residues: CASSVGQDNSP. The full CDR3 sequence reads CASSVGQDNSPLHF.